The entry that follows covers one TCR beta chain sequence. The data are from a study of blood T cell repertoires in COVID-19. The overall study: The study drew acute and convalescent COVID-19 samples from the United States, Italy and Spain. T cells, B-cell-depleted T cells, or PBMCs supplied cDNA or gDNA.

In the source study's methods: Using reference gene primer amplification, nucleated cell counts were estimated. Libraries were prepared by immunoSEQ multiplex PCR; TCRdb keeps only in-frame clonotypes and omits some of them. Clonal size and the V and J genes are those of that table, whereas D and trimming came from the DNA. Of under 200,000 clones in the sample, 80% to 90% were seen once. The CDR3 runs to 15 residues. The V segment lost 4 bases and the J segment 1 base; nucleotides outside the gene matches: 3. CDR1 is SGHNT and CDR2 is YENEEA in the germline V gene. Seattle patient enrollment occurred during active infection, with longitudinal follow-up thereafter.

This chain links TRBV11-3 with TRBJ2-2; 7 bases fit TRBD1. This clonotype was sampled from a woman aged 60-75 years with COVID-19, enrolled during active disease. Sequencing was carried out using peripheral blood. CDR3 DNA sequence: TGTGCCAGCAGCTCTCGACAGGGGAACACCGGGGAGCTGTTTTTT. It encodes CASSSRQGNTGELFF. Together with reference TRBV11-3 and TRBJ2-2, the CDR3 gives the full variable domain: EAGVVQSPRYKIIEKKQPVAFWCNPISGHNTLYWYLQNLGQGPELLIRYENEEAVDDSQLPKDRFSAERLKGVDSTLKIQPAELGDSAVYLCASSSRQGNTGELFFGEGSRLTVL.